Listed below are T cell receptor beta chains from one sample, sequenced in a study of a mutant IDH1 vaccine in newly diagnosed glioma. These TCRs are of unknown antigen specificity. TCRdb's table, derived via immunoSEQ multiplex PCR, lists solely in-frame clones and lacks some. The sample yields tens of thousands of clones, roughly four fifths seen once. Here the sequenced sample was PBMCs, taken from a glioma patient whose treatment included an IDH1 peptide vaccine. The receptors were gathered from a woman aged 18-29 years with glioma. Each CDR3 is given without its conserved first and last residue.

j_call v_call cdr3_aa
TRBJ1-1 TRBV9 ASSPHSREMNTEAF
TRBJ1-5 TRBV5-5 ASSSVGGNQPQH
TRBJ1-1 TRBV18 ASSATGGRTEAF
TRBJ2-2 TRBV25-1 ASSQDVAGELF
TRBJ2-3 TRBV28 ASSIQGVVDTQY
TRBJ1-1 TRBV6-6 ASSYNPTEAF
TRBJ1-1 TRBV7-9 ASGHVNTEAF
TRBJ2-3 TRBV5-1 ASSGQGRRLQGSDTQY
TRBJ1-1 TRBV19 ASSIDLASRNTEAF
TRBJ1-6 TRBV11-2 ASREGVGPLH
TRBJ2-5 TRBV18 ASSPVMWETQY
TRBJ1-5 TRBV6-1 ASAGTGVQPQH
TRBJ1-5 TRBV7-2 ASSPGHLSNQPQH
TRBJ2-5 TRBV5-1 ASSPGLGQLFEETQY
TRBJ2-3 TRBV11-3 ASSIEQSQY
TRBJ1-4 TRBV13 ASSYGTSWTNEKLF
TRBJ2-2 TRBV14 ASSTLEQGVELF
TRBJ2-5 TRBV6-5 ASRERGSQETQY
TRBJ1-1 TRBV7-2 ASSLHVRTGTF
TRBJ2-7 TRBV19 ASSIGESLNSEQY
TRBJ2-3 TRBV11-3 ASSLAPGQGGDTQY
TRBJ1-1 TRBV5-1 ASSYTRQANTEAF
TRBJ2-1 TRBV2 AIPGDYNEQF
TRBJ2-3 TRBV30 ASEWADTQY
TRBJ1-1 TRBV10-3 AISDGGGPGAF
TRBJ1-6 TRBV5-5 ASSLAGTDNSPLH
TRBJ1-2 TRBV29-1 SVDLYGYT
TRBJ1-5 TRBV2 ASSGSRFRGNQPQH
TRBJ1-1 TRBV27 ASSLTANTEAF
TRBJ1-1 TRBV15 ATSRQGQTSEAF
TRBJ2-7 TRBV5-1 ASSPGTGVYEQY